This passage covers 31 T cell receptor beta chains from one sample sequenced in a study of identical twins. One entry per CDR3 protein, called by TCRdb with MiXCR from the 5' RACE reads. In the table there are about 530,000 distinct CDR3 sequences, 20% to 25% of which are singletons. These same data were also listed under a study on yellow fever vaccine responses in identical twins.

The sequencing input was CD4+ T cells sorted from blood. The source is a woman in her late teens or twenties in good health.

The CDR3 DNA follows: TGTGCCAGCAGTCGACAGGGGGATTCACCCCTCCACTTT. Its protein product is CASSRQGDSPLHF. The chain combines TRBV6-1 with TRBJ1-6, with TRBD1 matching 9 bases. Trimming removed 5 bases from V and 8 bases from J; junction bases left unmatched: 1. The length of the CDR3 is 13 residues. Germline-derived CDR1 and CDR2 are MNHNS and SASEGT.

This clonotype showed up just a few times. The gene calls are TRBV24-1 and TRBJ2-1; D may be TRBD1 (6 bases). The CDR3 extends over 13 amino acids. V lost 3 bases to trimming and J lost 10 bases, with 12 bases between them. Germline values: CDR1 KGHDR, CDR2 SFDVKD. The CDR3 DNA sequence: TGTGCCACCAGTGATCACAGGGAAGGGGAGCAGTTCTTC. Its translation: CATSDHREGEQFF.

In its sample, this clonotype was seen a few times. This chain uses TRBV7-9 with TRBJ2-5; D gene uncertain. V was pared by 5 bases and J by 2 bases, with 18 bases between. CDR1 is SEHNR, CDR2 FQNEAQ, per germline (reference sequence). The CDR3 length is 16 residues. The CDR3 DNA is TGTGCCAGCAGCCCTAGAGTCATCCTACTGCAAGAGACCCAGTACTTC. Its protein is CASSPRVILLQETQYF.

This clonotype has only a few counts. This chain joins TRBV7-9 and TRBJ2-7, with D perhaps TRBD1 (6 bases). The germline gives CDR1 SEHNR, CDR2 FQNEAQ (reference sequence). The CDR3 is 15 residues long. Trimming shortened V by 5 bases and J by 1 base, and 15 bases separated the two germline ends. For the CDR3, the DNA is TGTGCCAGCAGCGCCCGACAGGCAGTTTCCTACGAGCAGTACTTC. This translates into CASSARQAVSYEQYF.

The chain joins TRBV5-1 to TRBJ1-5, with 11 bases identical to TRBD1. From germline, CDR1 is SGHRS and CDR2 YFSETQ. With 4 bases clipped from V and 4 bases from J, the junction kept 4 bases outside the gene matches. The CDR3 covers 15 residues. The CDR3: CASSRGQGENQPQHF. The CDR3 DNA reads TGCGCCAGCAGCAGGGGACAGGGGGAGAATCAGCCCCAGCATTTT.

This clonotype was observed a few times. The chain has TRBV29-1 and TRBJ2-2; D possibly uses TRBD1 or TRBD2 (6 bases each). Germline V gives CDR1 SQVTM, CDR2 ANQGSEA. This CDR3 contains 10 residues. V lost 7 bases and J 10 bases, leaving 10 bases between the germline ends. The CDR3 nucleotides are TGCAGCGGGGGGGCGGAGGAGCTGTTTTTT. It encodes CSGGAEELFF.

This clonotype turned up a few times. The chain employs TRBV15 and TRBJ1-1; tentative D call: TRBD1 (5 bases). Germline CDR1 reads LNHNV; CDR2 reads YYDKDF (reference sequence). This CDR3 region has 15 residues. V lost 0 bases to trimming and J lost 4 bases, with 12 bases between them. The CDR3: CATSREGAGVTEAFF. CDR3 bases: TGTGCCACCAGCAGAGAAGGGGCGGGTGTCACTGAAGCTTTCTTT. Looking up the rest from reference TRBV15 and TRBJ1-1 gives the full variable domain: DAMVIQNPRYQVTQFGKPVTLSCSQTLNHNVMYWYQQKSSQAPKLLFHYYDKDFNNEADTPDNFQSRRPNTSFCFLDIRSPGLGDTAMYLCATSREGAGVTEAFFGQGTRLTVV.

This clonotype came up a few times. V usage is TRBV12-3 or TRBV12-4 and J usage is TRBJ2-3, with D tentatively TRBD1 or TRBD2 (5 bases each). This CDR3 has 15 residues. Trimming removed 6 bases from V and 3 bases from J, with 16 bases in between. The CDR3 loop is CASRQDRDGTDTQYF. The CDR3 DNA sequence: TGTGCCAGCAGACAGGATAGGGACGGGACAGATACGCAGTATTTT.

This clonotype showed up just a few times. This chain connects TRBV12-3 or TRBV12-4 to TRBJ2-4; 7 bases are shared with TRBD2. The CDR3 spans 15 residues. The ends lost 1 base at V and 4 bases at J; junction bases unmatched: 4. The CDR3 sequence is CASSLGGSGKNIQYF. CDR3 coding DNA: TGTGCCAGCAGTTTAGGGGGTAGCGGGAAAAACATTCAGTACTTC.

This chain connects TRBV20-1 to TRBJ2-5; 8 nucleotides agree with TRBD1. With V trimmed by 4 bases and J by 5 bases, 9 bases remained unmatched. The CDR3 spans 14 residues. Germline V gene lookup returns CDR1 DFQATT and CDR2 SNEGSKA (reference sequence). The CDR3 nucleotides are TGCAGTGCTACTGGACAGGGCCCGGGGGAGACCCAGTACTTC. Amino acid sequence: CSATGQGPGETQYF.

J is TRBJ2-4 and V is TRBV6-1, with TRBD1 as a possible D gene (5 bases). Trimming removed 6 bases at V and 8 bases at J, with 20 bases between. The CDR3 contains 15 residues. Germline V gives CDR1 MNHNS, CDR2 SASEGT. The CDR3 is CASRPQGFGGDIQYF. In DNA form, the CDR3 reads TGTGCCAGCAGGCCTCAGGGTTTCGGCGGAGACATTCAGTACTTC.

The chain links TRBV21-1 to TRBJ2-7. TRBV21-1 is a pseudogene locus. The CDR3 sequence is 16 residues long. CDR3 nucleotides: TGTGCCAGCAGCAAAGCTTACGGGGATTCCGACTACGAGCAGTACTTC. Residues: CASSKAYGDSDYEQYF.

The rearrangement links TRBV5-1 to TRBJ2-3; 7 positions agree with TRBD2. The CDR3 sequence is 17 residues long. The V gene end was trimmed by 4 bases and the J gene end by 1 base; junction bases not matched to a gene: 12. Germline values: CDR1 SGHRS, CDR2 YFSETQ. CDR3 region: CASSMTLAGTGTDTQYF. CDR3 DNA sequence: TGCGCCAGCAGCATGACCTTAGCGGGTACGGGCACAGATACGCAGTATTTT.

The rearrangement links TRBV5-1 to TRBJ2-3; 7 bases match TRBD2. The junction had 12 bases not matched to a gene; V was cut back by 2 bases and J by 0 bases. This CDR3 is 18 amino acids long. Germline lookup yields CDR1 SGHRS and CDR2 YFSETQ. The CDR3 DNA is TGCGCCAGCAGCTTTTTTCCGGGACTATACTCTAGCACAGATACGCAGTATTTT. As protein: CASSFFPGLYSSTDTQYF.

The chain has TRBV6-2 or TRBV6-3 and TRBJ2-7; D possibly corresponds to TRBD2 (6 bases). With 8 bases removed from V and 6 bases from J, the gap between germline ends came to 17 bases. Germline V gene lookup returns CDR1 MNHEY and CDR2 SVGEGT. This CDR3 spans 13 amino acids. Here the CDR3 DNA reads TGTGCCAGCTTCGGGGGTACGTCTCGCGAGCAGTACGTC. Translation gives CASFGGTSREQYV.

V is TRBV11-2 and J is TRBJ2-7, with D perhaps TRBD1 or TRBD2 (5 bases each). The V gene lost 2 bases and the J gene lost 1 base, with 12 bases spanning the gap. This CDR3 spans 15 amino acids. Germline CDR1 reads SGHAT; CDR2 reads FQNNGV. This chain's CDR3 is CASSLIGTASYEQYV. For the CDR3, the DNA is TGTGCCAGCAGCTTAATTGGGACCGCTTCCTACGAGCAGTACGTC.

The chain is built from TRBV3-1 and TRBJ2-3, with 8 bases that match TRBD2. V shed 0 bases and J 0 bases; nucleotides not matched to a gene: 5. The germline V gene has CDR1 LGHDT and CDR2 YNNKEL (reference sequence). This CDR3 comprises 17 residues. The DNA for the CDR3 is TGTGCCAGCAGCCAAGAACGAATAGCGGGGAGCACAGATACGCAGTATTTT. It specifies CASSQERIAGSTDTQYF.

The chain employs TRBV20-1 and TRBJ2-5, with 10 bases aligning to TRBD1. CDR1 is DFQATT, CDR2 SNEGSKA, per germline (reference sequence). V shed 2 bases and J 5 bases; nucleotides not matched to a gene: 11. This CDR3 region has 16 residues. The CDR3 DNA is TGCAGTGCTAGACGCCCTCCGGGACAGGGGATCGAGACCCAGTACTTC. This gives the protein CSARRPPGQGIETQYF.

The table lists this clonotype with a few counts. The chain uses TRBV7-9 and TRBJ2-2; maybe TRBD1 (5 bases). The germline gives CDR1 SEHNR, CDR2 FQNEAQ (reference sequence). V lost 1 base and J 2 bases, leaving 11 bases between the germline ends. This CDR3 has 16 residues. The CDR3 spells CASSLVRGSNTGELFF. The CDR3 region has the DNA TGTGCCAGCAGCTTAGTAAGGGGCAGTAACACCGGGGAGCTGTTTTTT.

J is TRBJ2-2 and V is TRBV10-1; 9 nucleotides line up with TRBD2. The length of the CDR3 is 18 residues. CDR1 is WNHNN, CDR2 SYGVQD, per germline (reference sequence). With 2 bases clipped from V and 1 base from J, the junction kept 8 bases outside the gene matches. The CDR3: CASSEAQTSGQNTGELFF. The CDR3 DNA sequence: TGCGCCAGCAGTGAGGCCCAAACTAGCGGGCAGAACACCGGGGAGCTGTTTTTT.

The V gene is TRBV28, the J gene TRBJ2-1; 7 bases agree with TRBD2. With 5 bases clipped from V and 0 bases from J, the junction kept 10 bases outside the gene matches. CDR1 is MDHEN, CDR2 SYDVKM, per germline. The CDR3 spans 17 residues. This CDR3 reads CASSNPISGASYNEQFF. The DNA for the CDR3 is TGTGCCAGCAGTAACCCTATAAGCGGGGCCTCCTACAATGAGCAGTTCTTC.

The rearrangement joins TRBV4-1 to TRBJ2-7, with D tentatively TRBD1 (5 bases). The germline V and J ends were trimmed by 0 bases and 4 bases, with 22 bases remaining between them. The CDR3 covers 18 residues. Per germline, CDR1 MGHRA and CDR2 YSYEKL. CDR3 residues: CASSQDNFRGKPSYEQYF. The DNA for the CDR3 is TGCGCCAGCAGCCAAGATAATTTTAGGGGCAAGCCCTCTTACGAGCAGTACTTC.

The V call is TRBV7-8, the J call TRBJ2-1; the match to TRBD1 covers 8 bases. CDR1 SGHVS and CDR2 FQNEAQ come from the germline V gene. Germline trimming cut 5 bases from V and 6 bases from J; bases unmatched to any gene: 6. The CDR3 extends over 14 amino acids. CDR3 coding DNA: TGTGCCAGCAGCCCGGACAGGGTACCCAATGAGCAGTTCTTC. Translation gives CASSPDRVPNEQFF.

This clonotype was seen more than once but under ten times. This chain uses TRBV5-1 with TRBJ2-1; possible D gene TRBD1, 5 bases. Trimming shortened V by 4 bases and J by 8 bases, and 10 bases separated the two germline ends. The CDR3 has 12 residues. Germline-derived CDR1 and CDR2 are SGHRS and YFSETQ. The CDR3 DNA reads as TGCGCCAGCAGCCAGGGTGGGGATGAGCAGTTCTTC. Translation: CASSQGGDEQFF.

The table lists this clonotype with a few counts. The chain couples TRBV10-3 to TRBJ1-2; maybe TRBD1 (5 bases). CDR1 is ENHRY and CDR2 is SYGVKD in the germline V gene. The CDR3 is made up of 12 amino acids. Deletions cut 6 bases from V and 8 bases from J, with 13 bases between. This CDR3 reads CAIRAFGAGYTF. CDR3 DNA sequence: TGTGCCATCAGGGCCTTCGGGGCGGGCTACACCTTC.

This rearrangement joins TRBV25-1 to TRBJ2-3; perhaps TRBD2 as D (5 bases). The ends were cut back, 11 bases at V and 4 bases at J, with 16 bases in the middle. This CDR3 has 13 amino acids. The germline CDR1 and CDR2 sequences are MGHDK and SYGVNS. The chain's CDR3 is CAVASPGPDTQYF. In DNA, the CDR3 is TGTGCCGTAGCGTCCCCCGGCCCAGATACGCAGTATTTT. Together with reference TRBV25-1 and TRBJ2-3, the CDR3 gives the full variable domain: EADIYQTPRYLVIGTGKKITLECSQTMGHDKMYWYQQDPGMELHLIHYSYGVNSTEKGDLSSESTVSRIRTEHFPLTLESARPSHTSQYLCAVASPGPDTQYFGPGTRLTVL.

This clonotype has only a few counts. This sequence joins TRBV2 and TRBJ2-5; 7 bases align to TRBD2. Trimming cost V 4 bases and J 5 bases; bases outside gene matches: 10. Germline V lookup: CDR1 SNHLY, CDR2 FYNNEI. The CDR3 runs 15 residues. Written as DNA, the CDR3 is TGTGCCAGCAGTGTTTGGGGGGGAGATGGGGAGACCCAGTACTTC. This sequence encodes CASSVWGGDGETQYF.

The chain employs TRBV12-3 or TRBV12-4 and TRBJ2-3; 10 bases are shared with TRBD1. V lost 5 bases to trimming and J lost 6 bases; unmatched junction nucleotides: 8. The CDR3 sequence is 15 residues long. The CDR3 region has the DNA TGTGCCAGCAGTCCACGACAGGGGGCAGGGGATACGCAGTATTTT. Encoded protein: CASSPRQGAGDTQYF.

The chain joins TRBV28 to TRBJ1-1, with a tentative D call TRBD1 (5 bases). CDR3 size: 14 residues. From germline, CDR1 is MDHEN and CDR2 SYDVKM. Trimming removed 3 bases at V and 5 bases at J, with 13 bases between. The CDR3 sequence is CASSLGLRFTEAFF. CDR3 nucleotides: TGTGCCAGCAGTTTGGGACTTAGGTTTACTGAAGCTTTCTTT.

V and J are TRBV5-1 and TRBJ2-2; D is uncertain. The ends were cut back, 2 bases at V and 4 bases at J, with 12 bases in the middle. The CDR3 totals 15 residues. Germline V gene lookup returns CDR1 SGHRS and CDR2 YFSETQ. The CDR3 is CASSFPVRGTGELFF. The CDR3 DNA is TGCGCCAGCAGCTTTCCAGTACGTGGCACCGGGGAGCTGTTTTTT. Supplemented by reference TRBV5-1 and TRBJ2-2, the full variable domain reads KAGVTQTPRYLIKTRGQQVTLSCSPISGHRSVSWYQQTPGQGLQFLFEYFSETQRNKGNFPGRFSGRQFSNSRSEMNVSTLELGDSALYLCASSFPVRGTGELFFGEGSRLTVL.

This clonotype was picked up a small number of times. The rearrangement joins TRBV3-1 to TRBJ1-2; no clear D. The CDR3 has 15 residues. CDR1 and CDR2 (germline): LGHDT, YNNKEL (reference sequence). V was trimmed by 6 bases and J by 5 bases, leaving 19 bases between them. The CDR3 DNA reads TGTGCCAGCAGTCTTTCGATGGTTTGGCGGTATGGCTACACCTTC. Its protein product is CASSLSMVWRYGYTF.